The sequence of this TCR beta chain was determined in a study of T cells after yellow fever vaccination. MiXCR was run by TCRdb on the 5' RACE reads, yielding one entry per CDR3 protein. Among around 320,000 distinct CDR3 sequences listed, roughly 10% were seen once. Germline loops: CDR1 SGDLS, CDR2 YYNGEE. V was pared by 4 bases and J by 7 bases, with 20 bases between. The length of the CDR3 is 15 residues. Comments on this clonotype: The antigen remains undetermined.

Overall study results and limits: The booster response re-showed most primary clones: approximately 95% CD4, approximately 90% CD8. Peaking faster, on day 5 versus 15, the secondary response was nonetheless weaker. Abundant bulk-population clonotypes could contaminate the FACS-sorted repertoires. Relatively few clonotypes were ones that appeared in both CD4 and CD8 compartments.

The chain is built from TRBV9 and TRBJ2-5; perhaps TRBD1 as D (6 bases). The TCR originated in a man aged 18 to 29 who received the YFV17D yellow fever vaccine. Sequences were derived from CD4+ T cells sorted from PBMCs, sampled 45 days after the yellow fever booster vaccination. The chain's CDR3 is CASSSADSDLGTQYF. Here the CDR3 DNA reads TGTGCCAGCAGCTCCGCGGACAGCGATCTCGGGACCCAGTACTTC.